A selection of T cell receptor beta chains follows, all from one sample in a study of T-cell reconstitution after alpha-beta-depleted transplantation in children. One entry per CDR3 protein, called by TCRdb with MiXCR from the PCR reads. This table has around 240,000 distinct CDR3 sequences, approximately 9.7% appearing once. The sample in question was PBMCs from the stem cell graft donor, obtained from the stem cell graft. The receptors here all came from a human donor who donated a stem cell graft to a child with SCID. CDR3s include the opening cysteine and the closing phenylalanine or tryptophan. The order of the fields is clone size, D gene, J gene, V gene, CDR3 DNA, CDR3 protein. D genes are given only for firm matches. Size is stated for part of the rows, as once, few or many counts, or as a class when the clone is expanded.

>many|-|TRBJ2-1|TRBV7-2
TGTGCCAGCAGCTCAACCCGGGTCAATGAGCAGTTCTTC
CASSSTRVNEQFF
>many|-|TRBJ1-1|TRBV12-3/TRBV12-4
TGTGCCAGCAGAACCTCTGGGACAAACACTGAAGCTTTCTTT
CASRTSGTNTEAFF
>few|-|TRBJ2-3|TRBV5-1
TGCGCCAGCAGCTTTCTGGGCGGGGGCCCTAGCACAGATACGCAGTATTTT
CASSFLGGGPSTDTQYF
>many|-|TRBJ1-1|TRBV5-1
TGCGCCAGCAGCTTGAGAGCCTCGAACACTGAAGCTTTCTTT
CASSLRASNTEAFF
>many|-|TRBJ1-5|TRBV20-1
TGCAGTGCTAGTACTCTCAATCAGCCCCAGCATTTT
CSASTLNQPQHF
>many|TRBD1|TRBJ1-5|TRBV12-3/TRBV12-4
TGTGCCAGCAGCGAACAGGGGGCCGTCAATCAGCCCCAGCATTTT
CASSEQGAVNQPQHF
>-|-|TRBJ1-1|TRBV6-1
TGTACCAGCAGTGATAAGTTGACTGAAGCTTTCTTT
CTSSDKLTEAFF
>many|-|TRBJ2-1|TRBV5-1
TGCGCCAGCATAGGTGGGCACAGGAATGAGCAGTTCTTC
CASIGGHRNEQFF
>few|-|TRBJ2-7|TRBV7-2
TGTGCCAGCAGCTTAACGGCCTTCTACGAGCAGTACTTC
CASSLTAFYEQYF
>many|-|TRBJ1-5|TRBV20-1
TGCAGTGCACTTGGACAGCTCAATCAGCCCCAGCATTTT
CSALGQLNQPQHF
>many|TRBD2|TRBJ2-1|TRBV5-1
TGCGCCAGCAGCTACCTAGCGGGGGCCCCCAATGAGCAGTTCTTC
CASSYLAGAPNEQFF
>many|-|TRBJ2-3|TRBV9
TGTGCCAGCAGGCCCCTACCAACAGATACGCAGTATTTT
CASRPLPTDTQYF
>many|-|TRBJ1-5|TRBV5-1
TGCGCCAGCAGCTTGGAAGGGGTCGGTCAGCCCCAGCATTTT
CASSLEGVGQPQHF
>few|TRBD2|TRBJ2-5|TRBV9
TGTGCCAGCAGCGTAGGTTCGACTAGCGGGGGAGCGACCCAGTACTTC
CASSVGSTSGGATQYF
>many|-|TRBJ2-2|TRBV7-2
TGTGCCAGCAGCGGGGGCGCAAACACCGGGGAGCTGTTTTTT
CASSGGANTGELFF
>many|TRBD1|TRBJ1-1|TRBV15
TGTGCCACCAGCAAAAACAGGGGGCTCGACACTGAAGCTTTCTTT
CATSKNRGLDTEAFF
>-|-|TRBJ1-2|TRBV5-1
TGCGCCAGCAGCTTAATTACGGTTAACTATGGCTACACCTTC
CASSLITVNYGYTF
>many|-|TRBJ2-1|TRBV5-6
TGTGCCAGCAGCTTCAATCCGAACTCCTACAATGAGCAGTTCTTC
CASSFNPNSYNEQFF
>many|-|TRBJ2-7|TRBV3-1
TGTGCCAGCAGCCAAGCAGGAGAATACGAGCAGTACTTC
CASSQAGEYEQYF
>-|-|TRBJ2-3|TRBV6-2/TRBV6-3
TGTGCCAGCAGTTACAAAGATACGCAGTATTTT
CASSYKDTQYF
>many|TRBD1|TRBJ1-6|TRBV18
TGTGCCAGCTCACGGGCAGACCTGGACAGGGGTCGTTCACCCCTCCACTTT
CASSRADLDRGRSPLHF
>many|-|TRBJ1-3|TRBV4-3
TGCGCCAGCAGCCAAGAACCCCACGGAAACACCATATATTTT
CASSQEPHGNTIYF
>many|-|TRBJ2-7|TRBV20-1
TGCAGTGCTAGAGATCGGGGTAGCGGTCTCTTCGAGCAGTACTTC
CSARDRGSGLFEQYF
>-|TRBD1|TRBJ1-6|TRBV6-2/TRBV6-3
TGTGCCAGCGATGAGTCCGGACAGGGGTATTCACCCCTCCACTTT
CASDESGQGYSPLHF
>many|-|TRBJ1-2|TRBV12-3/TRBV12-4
TGTGCCAGCAGCACAGACCCCTTCTCCCGGGGGGAACATGGCTACACCTTC
CASSTDPFSRGEHGYTF
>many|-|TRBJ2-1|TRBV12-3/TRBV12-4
TGTGCCAGCAGTACAAAAGACAGGCGTAACTACAATGAGCAGTTCTTC
CASSTKDRRNYNEQFF
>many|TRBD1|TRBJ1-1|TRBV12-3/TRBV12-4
TGTGCCACCGCGGGACAGATGAACACTGAAGCTTTCTTT
CATAGQMNTEAFF
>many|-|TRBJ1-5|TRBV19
TGTGCCAGTAGGGGTATGGCATATGGGCATCAGCCCCAGCATTTT
CASRGMAYGHQPQHF
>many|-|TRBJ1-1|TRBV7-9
TGTGCCAGCAGCCCGCCCCTTGGGGCGACTGAAGCTTTCTTT
CASSPPLGATEAFF
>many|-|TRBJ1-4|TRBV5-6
TGTGCCAGCAGCCGGGGCAGGGAGGAAGAAAAACTGTTTTTT
CASSRGREEEKLFF
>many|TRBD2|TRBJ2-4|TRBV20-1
TGCAGTGCTGAGCCTCCAGGCGGGGGGGCTTTCGGAAACATTCAGTACTTC
CSAEPPGGGAFGNIQYF
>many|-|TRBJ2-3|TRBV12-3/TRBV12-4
TGTGCCAGCAGTTTAGGATCGCAACATACGCAGTATTTT
CASSLGSQHTQYF
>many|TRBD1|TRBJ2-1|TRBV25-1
TGTGCCAGCAGCCACGGGACAGGATACAATGAGCAGTTCTTC
CASSHGTGYNEQFF
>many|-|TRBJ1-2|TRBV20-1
TGCAGTGCTAGAGACCCCGGGATTTCGATCAACTATGGCTACACCTTC
CSARDPGISINYGYTF
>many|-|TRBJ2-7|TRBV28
TGTGCCAGCAGCCGCGGGGACAGCTACTACGAGCAGTACTTC
CASSRGDSYYEQYF
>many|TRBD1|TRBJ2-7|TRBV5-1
TGCGCCAGCAGCTTGGCCGTGACAGGGGACGAGCAGTACTTC
CASSLAVTGDEQYF
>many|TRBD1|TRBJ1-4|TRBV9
TGTGCCAGCGGGACAGGGGATGAAAAACTGTTTTTT
CASGTGDEKLFF
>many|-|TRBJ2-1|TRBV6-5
TGTGCCAGCAGCCTCGGGGGGCTCTCGAATGAGCAGTTCTTC
CASSLGGLSNEQFF
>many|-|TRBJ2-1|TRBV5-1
TGCGCCAGCAGCCCGGGGACTCGCACGGTCAATGAGCAGTTCTTC
CASSPGTRTVNEQFF
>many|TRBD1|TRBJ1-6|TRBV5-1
TGCGCCAGCAGCTTGGCGGGACAGGGGCCTGGCCTATATTCACCCCTCCACTTT
CASSLAGQGPGLYSPLHF
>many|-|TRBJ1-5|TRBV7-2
TGTGCCAGCAGCTTACAGGTTAGCAATCAGCCCCAGCATTTT
CASSLQVSNQPQHF
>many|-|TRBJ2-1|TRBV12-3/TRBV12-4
TGTGCCAGCAGTTTCCCCACAAATGAGCAGTTCTTC
CASSFPTNEQFF
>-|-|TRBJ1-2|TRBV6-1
TGTGCCAGCAGGAGACAGACCTATGGCTACACCTTC
CASRRQTYGYTF
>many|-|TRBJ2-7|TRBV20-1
TGCAGTGCTAGGACAGCCACCTACGAGCAGTACTTC
CSARTATYEQYF
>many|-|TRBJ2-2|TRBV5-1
TGCGCCAGCAGCGGAACCACAGGCCCCACCGGGGAGCTGTTTTTT
CASSGTTGPTGELFF
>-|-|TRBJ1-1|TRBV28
TGTGCCAGCAGTCAGTTCTACCACAGGGTTGTGATGAACACTGAAGCTTTCTTT
CASSQFYHRVVMNTEAFF
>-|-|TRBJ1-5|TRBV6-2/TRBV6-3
TGTGCCAGCAGTTTAAGGGGGAGATATCAGCCCCAGCATTTT
CASSLRGRYQPQHF
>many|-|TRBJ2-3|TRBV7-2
TGTGCCAGCAGCGCCTCCCCCCTACAAGCAGATACGCAGTATTTT
CASSASPLQADTQYF
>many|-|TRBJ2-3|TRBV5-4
TGTGCCAGCAGCTTGGCCGCGCCCGGAAACACAGATACGCAGTATTTT
CASSLAAPGNTDTQYF
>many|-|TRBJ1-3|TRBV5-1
TGCGCCAGCAGCTTGAGTGTTTCAGGGGCCTCCTTCTCTGGAAACACCATATATTTT
CASSLSVSGASFSGNTIYF